This record concerns one TCR beta chain sequence. Its antigen remains unknown. Sequencing used cDNA as its template, made by extracting RNA and reverse transcribing it. Here immunoSEQ multiplex PCR was the method, and the copy in TCRdb shows in-frame clones only, minus some. The sample lists over 9,000 clones, around 63% seen once, with roughly 15% in the top ten. This sample was taken from a study of CD8+ T cells in alopecia areata. Study details: Patients in the treated group were given tofacitinib by mouth, 5 to 10 mg twice a day. Dosing spanned 6 to 18 months on tofacitinib, then 6 months off drug.

Study-level points and caveats: Relative to normal scalp, lesional scalp, especially alopecia totalis/universalis, showed higher clonality. Although TCR sharing was seen in mice, sharing across patients was less clear, possibly for HLA-related reasons.

The CDR3 has 14 amino acids. Germline V gene data show CDR1 as SQVTM and CDR2 as ANQGSEA. V gave up 5 bases and J gave up 0 bases, with 10 bases separating them. Alopecia areata patients had lesional scalp punch biopsies and peripheral blood taken from them. Material: skin. V usage is TRBV29-1 and J usage is TRBJ2-2; D ambiguous. The clonotype was recovered from a human donor with alopecia areata. The CDR3 DNA is TGCAGCGTTTTAGTGGGATCGAACACCGGGGAGCTGTTTTTT. Protein: CSVLVGSNTGELFF.